The next 24 T cell receptor beta chains were all read from a single sample in a study of CD8 T cells in Susac syndrome. It was with random hexamers that about 0.45 to 1 ug RNA was reverse transcribed. TCRdb reprocessed the immunoSEQ multiplex PCR reads with MiXCR, giving one entry per CDR3 protein. This repertoire shows approximately 230,000 distinct CDR3 sequences, 93% found once; its top ten account for 0.055% to 0.075%. Material for sequencing was CD4+ T cells from PBMCs. The receptors here all came from a human donor with multiple sclerosis.

This chain connects TRBV18 to TRBJ2-7, with a possible D match to TRBD2 (6 bases). Germline V gene sequence: CDR1 KGHSH, CDR2 LQKENI. Trimming stripped 1 base from V and 0 bases from J, with 25 bases between. This CDR3 region has 20 residues. CDR3 sequence (DNA): TGTGCCAGCTCACCACTCGGCCGCGGGGTAGGGACGGGGAGCTCCTACGAGCAGTACGTC. As protein: CASSPLGRGVGTGSSYEQYV.

The V call is TRBV7-2, the J call TRBJ2-3; the D is unclear. Germline CDR1 is SGHTA and CDR2 is FQGNSA. Trimming left V 7 bases short and J 2 bases short, with 7 bases between. This CDR3 is built from 12 residues. The CDR3 DNA follows: TGTGCCAGCACCATGACCACAGATACGCAGTATTTT. Its protein product is CASTMTTDTQYF.

This clonotype appeared once. The rearrangement uses TRBV19 and TRBJ2-4, with 14 positions matching TRBD2. Per germline, CDR1 LNHDA and CDR2 SQIVND (reference sequence). J was trimmed by 2 bases and V by 3 bases; bases with no gene match: 9. The CDR3 length is 19 residues. The CDR3 DNA follows: TGTGCCAGTAGTATGGGGGGGACTAGCGGGAGTGTGACCAAAAACATTCAGTACTTC. Translating gives CASSMGGTSGSVTKNIQYF.

The chain uses TRBV28 and TRBJ1-2; perhaps TRBD1 as D (5 bases). The length of the CDR3 is 13 residues. Trimming cost V 2 bases and J 6 bases, with 10 bases left between them. Looked up from germline, CDR1 is MDHEN and CDR2 is SYDVKM. CDR3 loop: CASSLNGGNGYTF. The CDR3 DNA sequence: TGTGCCAGCAGTTTAAACGGGGGGAATGGCTACACCTTC.

The gene calls are TRBV24-1 and TRBJ1-2; D ambiguous. The ends were cut back, 1 base at V and 7 bases at J, with 6 bases in the middle. The CDR3 has 12 residues. The germline V gene encodes CDR1 KGHDR and CDR2 SFDVKD. As DNA, the CDR3 is TGTGCCACCAGTGATTTAAAGGTTGGCTACACCTTC. It is translated as CATSDLKVGYTF.

The J gene is TRBJ1-1, the V gene TRBV12-5; the D gene is possibly TRBD1 (5 bases). V was shortened by 0 bases and J by 3 bases, with 11 bases between the two germline ends. CDR3 length: 15 amino acids. Per germline, CDR1 LGHNT and CDR2 FRNRAP. The CDR3 DNA reads TGTGCTAGTGGTTTGGTAGTAACGGGGGACACTGAAGCTTTCTTT. Amino acids: CASGLVVTGDTEAFF. Full variable domain (missing parts from reference TRBV12-5 and TRBJ1-1): DARVTQTPRHKVTEMGQEVTMRCQPILGHNTVFWYRQTMMQGLELLAYFRNRAPLDDSGMPKDRFSAEMPDATLATLKIQPSEPRDSAVYFCASGLVVTGDTEAFFGQGTRLTVV.

J is TRBJ2-1 and V is TRBV12-5, with D possibly matching TRBD1 (7 bases). The V end lost 0 bases, the J end lost 7 bases, and 13 bases lay between the germline ends. Germline assignment: CDR1 LGHNT and CDR2 FRNRAP. The CDR3 has 15 residues. As DNA, the CDR3 is TGTGCTAGTGGTTTGGTTCCAGGGGGGAGGAATGAGCAGTTCTTC. Protein product: CASGLVPGGRNEQFF.

This clonotype was observed a single time. This chain links TRBV13 with TRBJ1-3; TRBD1 matches 10 bases. J was trimmed by 4 bases and V by 5 bases; bases with no gene match: 11. This CDR3 has 17 amino acids. CDR1 PRHDT and CDR2 FYEKMQ come from the germline V gene (reference sequence). In DNA, the CDR3 is TGTGCCAGCAGCGCTCATACCGGGACAGGGGTAGGAAACACCATATATTTT. Protein: CASSAHTGTGVGNTIYF.

The genes are TRBV7-8 and TRBJ2-7, with D unclear. Germline V gives CDR1 SGHVS, CDR2 FQNEAQ. This CDR3 is built from 13 residues. V shed 1 base and J shed 3 bases, with 7 bases lying between them. The CDR3 reads CASSLGASYEQYF. DNA of the CDR3: TGTGCCAGCAGCTTAGGCGCCAGCTACGAGCAGTACTTC.

The V call is TRBV6-5, the J call TRBJ2-4; 13 positions agree with TRBD2. Germline V gene lookup returns CDR1 MNHEY and CDR2 SVGAGI. The CDR3 runs to 21 residues. Germline trimming cut 2 bases from V and 1 base from J; bases unmatched to any gene: 14. DNA of the CDR3: TGTGCCAGCAGTTACCACCCACCGAGGACTAGCGGGAGTGTCGCCAAAAACATTCAGTACTTC. As protein: CASSYHPPRTSGSVAKNIQYF.

This rearrangement joins TRBV10-3 to TRBJ2-5; D may correspond to TRBD1 or TRBD2 (5 bases each). This CDR3 is built from 16 residues. CDR1 ENHRY and CDR2 SYGVKD come from the germline V gene. The V gene lost 0 bases and the J gene lost 7 bases, with 18 bases spanning the gap. The CDR3 DNA reads as TGTGCCATCAGTGAGTCGACCGGGGCCCCTCGGGGGACCCAGTACTTC. This translates into CAISESTGAPRGTQYF.

This chain links TRBV2 with TRBJ2-7; possible D gene TRBD1, 5 bases. This CDR3 contains 12 residues. V lost 4 bases to trimming and J lost 2 bases, with 6 bases between them. Germline assignment: CDR1 SNHLY and CDR2 FYNNEI. The DNA of the CDR3 is TGTGCCAGCAGTGTGGGGCCCTACGAGCAGTACGTC. It encodes CASSVGPYEQYV.

V is TRBV7-9 and J is TRBJ2-2; the D gene is possibly TRBD1 (5 bases). CDR1 and CDR2 from the germline V gene are SEHNR and FQNEAQ (reference sequence). V lost 5 bases and J lost 3, with 13 bases in between. This CDR3 region has 15 residues. CDR3 nucleotide sequence: TGTGCCAGCAGCCCAGGGCCCAGGGACACCGGGGAGCTGTTTTTT. Protein sequence: CASSPGPRDTGELFF. Together with reference TRBV7-9 and TRBJ2-2, the CDR3 gives the full variable domain: DTGVSQNPRHKITKRGQNVTFRCDPISEHNRLYWYRQTLGQGPEFLTYFQNEAQLEKSRLLSDRFSAERPKGSFSTLEIQRTEQGDSAMYLCASSPGPRDTGELFFGEGSRLTVL.

This chain uses TRBV3-1 with TRBJ2-1, with 12 bases that match TRBD2. The CDR3 is 15 amino acids. Germline-derived CDR1 and CDR2 are LGHDT and YNNKEL (reference sequence). The V and J ends lost 1 base and 10 bases, in that order; junction bases with no gene match: 5. The CDR3 coding sequence is TGTGCCAGCAGCCAAGGCCTAGCGGGGGGGAGGGAGCAGTTCTTC. The encoded protein is CASSQGLAGGREQFF.

The chain carries TRBV12-3 or TRBV12-4 and TRBJ2-7; D uncertain. Trimming cost V 3 bases and J 0 bases, with 21 bases left between them. The CDR3 contains 18 residues. CDR3 amino acids: CASSLSLGFLTSSYEQYF. The CDR3 region has the DNA TGTGCCAGCAGTTTGAGTCTGGGGTTCCTAACCAGCTCCTACGAGCAGTACTTC.

The V call is TRBV6-6, the J call TRBJ1-2, with D maybe TRBD1 (5 bases). Between the trimmed V and J ends, which lost 0 bases and 7 bases, there was a span of 12 bases. From germline, CDR1 is MNHNY and CDR2 SVGAGI (reference sequence). The CDR3 loop spans 14 amino acids. CDR3 sequence: CASSYSPGQAGYTF. The CDR3 DNA sequence: TGTGCCAGCAGTTACTCCCCGGGGCAGGCTGGCTACACCTTC.

In DNA form, the CDR3 reads TGTGCCAGCAGTTTGGACGCGGTCGGGGAGCTGTTTTTT. Translation: CASSLDAVGELFF. V usage is TRBV2 and J usage is TRBJ2-2; D is ambiguous. V was cut by 5 bases and J by 7 bases, with 11 bases left in between. CDR3 length: 13 residues. Germline lookup yields CDR1 SNHLY and CDR2 FYNNEI.

The chain carries TRBV29-1 and TRBJ1-2; a weak D match, TRBD1 (6 bases). This CDR3 has 12 residues. CDR1 SQVTM and CDR2 ANQGSEA come from the germline V gene. V shed 3 bases and J shed 8 bases, with 13 bases lying between them. DNA of the CDR3: TGCAGCGTTGACCGGGGGGCGGGCGGCTACACCTTC. Its protein is CSVDRGAGGYTF.

The chain has TRBV4-1 and TRBJ2-1, with 13 bases that match TRBD2. The CDR3 has 18 residues. Per germline, CDR1 MGHRA and CDR2 YSYEKL. J lost 6 bases, V lost 1 base, and 9 bases had no gene match. In DNA, the CDR3 is TGCGCCAGCAGCCAAGTGGATCTCGGACTAGCGGGAGCCAATGAGCAGTTCTTC. Its protein is CASSQVDLGLAGANEQFF.

The gene calls are TRBV20-1 and TRBJ1-5; 8 bases are shared with TRBD1. Germline CDR1 is DFQATT and CDR2 is SNEGSKA (reference sequence). J lost 3 bases, V lost 5 bases, and 6 bases had no gene match. The CDR3 consists of 14 residues. CDR3 in amino acids: CSAGRQGLNQPQHF. The CDR3, as DNA: TGCAGTGCTGGGCGACAGGGGCTCAATCAGCCCCAGCATTTT.

The CDR3 DNA reads as TGTGCCAGCCGCATCGGACAGCCTTCCTACGAGCAGTACTTC. It translates to CASRIGQPSYEQYF. The chain uses TRBV28 and TRBJ2-7; D perhaps matches TRBD1 (6 bases). Trimming removed 8 bases at V and 1 base at J, with 15 bases between. Germline CDR1 is MDHEN and CDR2 is SYDVKM. This CDR3 has 14 residues.

J is TRBJ1-1 and V is TRBV28; unclear D gene. The germline V and J ends were trimmed by 6 bases and 1 base, with 12 bases remaining between them. CDR1 is MDHEN, CDR2 SYDVKM, per germline. The CDR3 is made up of 14 amino acids. DNA of the CDR3: TGTGCCAGCAGCTCCCCCCGAAAGAACACTGAAGCTTTCTTT. This sequence encodes CASSSPRKNTEAFF.

The chain couples TRBV19 to TRBJ2-5; 13 positions match TRBD2. The CDR3 sequence is 18 residues long. V lost 3 bases to trimming and J lost 5 bases; unmatched junction nucleotides: 12. Per the germline V gene, CDR1 is LNHDA and CDR2 is SQIVND (reference sequence). The CDR3 DNA reads TGTGCCAGTAGTATTCGGGGACTAGCGGGGAACATGGGGGAGACCCAGTACTTC. Translation: CASSIRGLAGNMGETQYF.

The chain has TRBV5-4 and TRBJ2-5; 7 bases map to TRBD2. V lost 7 bases to trimming and J lost 2 bases; unmatched junction nucleotides: 5. This CDR3 region has 13 residues. Germline V gene lookup returns CDR1 SGHNT and CDR2 YYREEE (reference sequence). The CDR3 here is CASGLGGQETQYF. For the CDR3, the DNA is TGTGCCAGCGGCCTGGGAGGGCAAGAGACCCAGTACTTC.